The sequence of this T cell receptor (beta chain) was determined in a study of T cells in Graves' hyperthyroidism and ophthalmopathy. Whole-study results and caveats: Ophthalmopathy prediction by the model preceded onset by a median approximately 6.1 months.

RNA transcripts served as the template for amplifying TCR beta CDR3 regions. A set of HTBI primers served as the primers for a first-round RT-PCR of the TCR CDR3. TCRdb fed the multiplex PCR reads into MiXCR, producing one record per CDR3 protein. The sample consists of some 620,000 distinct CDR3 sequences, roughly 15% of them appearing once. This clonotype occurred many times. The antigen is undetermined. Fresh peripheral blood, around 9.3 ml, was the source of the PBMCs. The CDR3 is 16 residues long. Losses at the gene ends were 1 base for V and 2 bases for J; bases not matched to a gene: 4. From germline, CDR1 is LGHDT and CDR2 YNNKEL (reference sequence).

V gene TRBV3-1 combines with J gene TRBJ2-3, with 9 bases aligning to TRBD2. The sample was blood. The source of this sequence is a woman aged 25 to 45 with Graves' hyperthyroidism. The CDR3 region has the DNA TGTGCCAGCAGCCAAGGACTAGCGGTTCACACAGATACGCAGTATTTT. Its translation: CASSQGLAVHTDTQYF.